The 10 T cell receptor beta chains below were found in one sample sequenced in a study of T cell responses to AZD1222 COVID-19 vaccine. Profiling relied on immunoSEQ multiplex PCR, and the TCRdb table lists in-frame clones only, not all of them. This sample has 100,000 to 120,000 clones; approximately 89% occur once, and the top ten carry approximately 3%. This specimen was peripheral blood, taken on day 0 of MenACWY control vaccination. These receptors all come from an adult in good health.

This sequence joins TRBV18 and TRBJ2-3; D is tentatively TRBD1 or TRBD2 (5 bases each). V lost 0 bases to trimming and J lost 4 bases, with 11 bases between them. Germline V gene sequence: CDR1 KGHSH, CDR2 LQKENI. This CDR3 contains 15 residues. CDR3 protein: CASSPPGLAPDTQYF. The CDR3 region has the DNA TGTGCCAGCTCACCACCGGGGCTAGCCCCAGATACGCAGTATTTT.

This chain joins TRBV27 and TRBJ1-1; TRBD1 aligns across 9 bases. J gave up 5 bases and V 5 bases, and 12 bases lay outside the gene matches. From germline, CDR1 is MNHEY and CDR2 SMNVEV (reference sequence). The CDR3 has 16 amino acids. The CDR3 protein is CASSPPPHRGRTEAFF. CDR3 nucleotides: TGTGCCAGCAGTCCCCCCCCTCACAGGGGGCGGACTGAAGCTTTCTTT.

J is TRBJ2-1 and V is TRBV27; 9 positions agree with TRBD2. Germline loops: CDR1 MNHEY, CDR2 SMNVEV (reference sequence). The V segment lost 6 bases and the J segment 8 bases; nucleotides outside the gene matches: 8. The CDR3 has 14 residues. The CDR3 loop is CASSWGGGAYEQFF. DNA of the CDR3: TGTGCCAGCAGCTGGGGCGGGGGGGCCTATGAGCAGTTCTTC.

CDR3 protein: CASNYGTIENTIYF. The CDR3, as DNA: TGTGCCAGCAACTACGGGACAATTGAAAACACCATATATTTT. The J gene is TRBJ1-3, the V gene TRBV7-9, with D tentatively TRBD1 (6 bases). The CDR3 is 14 amino acids. Germline V gene sequence: CDR1 SEHNR, CDR2 FQNEAQ (reference sequence). The germline V and J ends were trimmed by 7 bases and 6 bases, with 16 bases remaining between them.

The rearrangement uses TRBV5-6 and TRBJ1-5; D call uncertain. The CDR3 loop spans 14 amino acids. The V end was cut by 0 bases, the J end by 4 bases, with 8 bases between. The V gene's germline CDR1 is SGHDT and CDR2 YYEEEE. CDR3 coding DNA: TGTGCCAGCAGCTTGGGCAGGCAAAATCAGCCCCAGCATTTT. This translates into CASSLGRQNQPQHF. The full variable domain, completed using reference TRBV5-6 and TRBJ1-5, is DAGVTQSPTHLIKTRGQQVTLRCSPKSGHDTVSWYQQALGQGPQFIFQYYEEEERQRGNFPDRFSGHQFPNYSSELNVNALLLGDSALYLCASSLGRQNQPQHFGDGTRLSIL.

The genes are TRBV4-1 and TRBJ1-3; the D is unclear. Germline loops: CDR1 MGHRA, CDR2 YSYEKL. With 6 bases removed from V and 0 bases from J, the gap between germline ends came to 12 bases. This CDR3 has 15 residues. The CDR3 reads CASSPNSVSGNTIYF. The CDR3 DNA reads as TGCGCCAGCAGTCCAAACAGCGTCTCTGGAAACACCATATATTTT.

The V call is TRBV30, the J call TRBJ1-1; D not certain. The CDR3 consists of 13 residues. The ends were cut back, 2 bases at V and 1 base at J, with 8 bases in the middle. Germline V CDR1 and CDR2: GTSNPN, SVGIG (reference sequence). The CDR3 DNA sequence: TGTGCCTGGAGTCGGGGAGGGAACACTGAAGCTTTCTTT. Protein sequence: CAWSRGGNTEAFF. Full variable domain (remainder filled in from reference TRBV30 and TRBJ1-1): SQTIHQWPATLVQPVGSPLSLECTVEGTSNPNLYWYRQAAGRGLQLLFYSVGIGQISSEVPQNLSASRPQDRQFILSSKKLLLSDSGFYLCAWSRGGNTEAFFGQGTRLTVV.

The CDR3 DNA reads TGCGCCAGCAGTGAGTCGGGAGGGATCGATGGCTACACCTTC. Its protein is CASSESGGIDGYTF. The chain combines TRBV10-2 with TRBJ1-2; D not resolved. Germline V CDR1 and CDR2: WSHSY, SAAADI. CDR3 length equals 14 residues. Trimming took off 0 bases at V and 6 bases at J, with 11 bases between the two ends.

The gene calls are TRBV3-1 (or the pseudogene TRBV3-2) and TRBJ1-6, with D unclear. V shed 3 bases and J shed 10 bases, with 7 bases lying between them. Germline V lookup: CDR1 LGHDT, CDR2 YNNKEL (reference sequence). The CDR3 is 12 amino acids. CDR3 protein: CASSHYTSPLHF. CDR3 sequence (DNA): TGTGCCAGCAGCCATTATACCTCACCCCTCCACTTT.

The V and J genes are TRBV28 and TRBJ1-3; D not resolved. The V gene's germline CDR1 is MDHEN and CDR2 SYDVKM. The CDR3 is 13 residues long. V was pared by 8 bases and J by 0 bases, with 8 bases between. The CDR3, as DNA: TGTGCCAGCGGCTTTAACTCTGGAAACACCATATATTTT. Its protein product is CASGFNSGNTIYF.